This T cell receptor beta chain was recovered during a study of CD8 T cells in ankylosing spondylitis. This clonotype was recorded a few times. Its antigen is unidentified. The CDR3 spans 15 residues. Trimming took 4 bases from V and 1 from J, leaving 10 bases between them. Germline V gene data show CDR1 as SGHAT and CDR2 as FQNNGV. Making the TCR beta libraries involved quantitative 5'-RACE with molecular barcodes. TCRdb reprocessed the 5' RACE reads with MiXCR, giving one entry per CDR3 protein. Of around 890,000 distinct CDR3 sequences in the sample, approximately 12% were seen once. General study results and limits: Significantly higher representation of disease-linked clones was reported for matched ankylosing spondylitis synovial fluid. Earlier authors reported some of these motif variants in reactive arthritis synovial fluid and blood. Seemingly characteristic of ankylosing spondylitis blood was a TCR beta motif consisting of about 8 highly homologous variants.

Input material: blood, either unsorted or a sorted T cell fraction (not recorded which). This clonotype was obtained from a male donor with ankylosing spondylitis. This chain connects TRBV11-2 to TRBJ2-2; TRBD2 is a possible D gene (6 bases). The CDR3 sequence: CASSSAGRNTGELFF. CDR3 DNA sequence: TGTGCCAGCAGCTCCGCGGGACGGAACACCGGGGAGCTGTTTTTT.